These 27 T cell receptor beta chains share one sample of origin, sequenced in a study of blood T cell repertoires in COVID-19. Using immunoSEQ multiplex PCR, the repertoire was profiled, and TCRdb retains in-frame clones only, with some absent. Among approximately 210,000 clones listed, about 85% were seen once. Source material: peripheral blood. The source is a man between 70 and 80 years old with acute or convalescent COVID-19.

The chain links TRBV24-1 to TRBJ1-1; no firm D call. The V gene's germline CDR1 is KGHDR and CDR2 SFDVKD. The CDR3 is 14 amino acids. V was cut by 5 bases and J by 0 bases, with 9 bases left in between. CDR3 loop: CATSAGSLNTEAFF. In DNA, the CDR3 is TGTGCCACCAGTGCGGGGAGTCTGAACACTGAAGCTTTCTTT.

The J gene is TRBJ2-1, the V gene TRBV10-3, with 11 nucleotides matching TRBD2. The CDR3 extends over 15 amino acids. J lost 10 bases, V lost 4 bases, and 9 bases had no gene match. Germline loops: CDR1 ENHRY, CDR2 SYGVKD. The CDR3 DNA reads as TGTGCCATCAGTGCTACCGGGACTAGCGGCGGAGAGCAGTTCTTC. This gives the protein CAISATGTSGGEQFF.

J is TRBJ1-1 and V is TRBV4-2, with D perhaps TRBD1 (5 bases). This CDR3 has 14 residues. Germline-derived CDR1 and CDR2 are LGHNA and YNFKEQ. The V gene lost 0 bases and the J gene lost 4 bases, with 9 bases spanning the gap. CDR3 loop: CASSQEIRGTEAFF. In DNA form, the CDR3 reads TGTGCCAGCAGCCAAGAAATTAGGGGCACTGAAGCTTTCTTT.

This chain uses TRBV7-6 with TRBJ2-1, with TRBD2 matching 7 bases. Germline CDR1 is SGHVS and CDR2 is FNYEAQ. With 5 bases clipped from V and 4 bases from J, the junction kept 11 bases outside the gene matches. The CDR3 totals 16 residues. CDR3 sequence: CASSTGASGGYNEQFF. In DNA form, the CDR3 reads TGTGCCAGCAGCACCGGCGCTAGCGGAGGGTACAATGAGCAGTTCTTC.

The chain combines TRBV10-3 with TRBJ1-1; a possible D gene is TRBD1 (5 bases). The CDR3 is 14 amino acids. The V end lost 2 bases, the J end lost 4 bases, and 11 bases lay between the germline ends. From germline, CDR1 is ENHRY and CDR2 SYGVKD. CDR3 amino acids: CAISETPGLTEAFF. The CDR3 DNA sequence: TGTGCCATCAGTGAGACCCCAGGGCTCACTGAAGCTTTCTTT.

The chain couples TRBV3-1 (or the pseudogene TRBV3-2) to TRBJ2-3, with 10 bases that match TRBD1. This CDR3 is 17 amino acids long. The trim removed 6 bases at V and 1 base at J, leaving 10 bases unmatched. CDR1 and CDR2 (germline): LGHDT, YNNKEL (reference sequence). This CDR3 reads CASSRTGQGMGTDTQYF. The CDR3 DNA sequence: TGTGCCAGCAGTCGTACGGGACAGGGGATGGGCACAGATACGCAGTATTTT.

This chain's CDR3 is CASSRGGHPSYEQYF. The CDR3, as DNA: TGTGCCAGCAGCCGTGGGGGACACCCCAGCTACGAGCAGTACTTC. The V call is TRBV14, the J call TRBJ2-7; a possible D gene is TRBD1 (6 bases). V lost 4 bases, J lost 3 bases, and 16 bases lay in between. CDR1 and CDR2 from the germline V gene are SGHDN and FVKESK. This CDR3 region has 15 residues.

This clone has just one count. V gene TRBV4-1 combines with J gene TRBJ2-7; 7 bases fit TRBD2. This CDR3 region has 14 residues. CDR1 is MGHRA, CDR2 YSYEKL, per germline. After removal of 3 bases from V and 6 bases from J, the junction contained 8 bases not matched to a gene. This CDR3 is CASSHPLGTTEQYF. CDR3 bases: TGCGCCAGCAGCCACCCTCTCGGGACTACCGAGCAGTACTTC.

The chain links TRBV5-1 to TRBJ2-7; TRBD1 is a possible D gene (5 bases). Germline CDR1 is SGHRS and CDR2 is YFSETQ. This CDR3 is 13 amino acids long. The V gene lost 4 bases and the J gene lost 6 bases, with 14 bases spanning the gap. CDR3 amino acids: CASSARETAEQYF. CDR3 coding DNA: TGCGCCAGCAGCGCCAGGGAAACTGCCGAGCAGTACTTC.

The J gene is TRBJ2-4, the V gene TRBV28, with D possibly matching TRBD1 (6 bases). The CDR3 contains 14 residues. Germline CDR1 reads MDHEN; CDR2 reads SYDVKM. V was cut by 5 bases and J by 6 bases, with 14 bases left in between. The CDR3 DNA sequence: TGTGCCAGCAGTATACAGGGTTCGGGAAACATTCAGTACTTC. As protein: CASSIQGSGNIQYF.

The rearrangement joins TRBV19 to TRBJ1-3; D gene unclear. The CDR3 extends over 15 amino acids. Trimming took off 0 bases at V and 3 bases at J, with 9 bases between the two ends. Per germline, CDR1 LNHDA and CDR2 SQIVND (reference sequence). CDR3 coding DNA: TGTGCCAGTAGTATAGAACATTCTCTTGGAAACACCATATATTTT. This translates into CASSIEHSLGNTIYF. Full variable domain (rest looked up from reference TRBV19 and TRBJ1-3): DGGITQSPKYLFRKEGQNVTLSCEQNLNHDAMYWYRQDPGQGLRLIYYSQIVNDFQKGDIAEGYSVSREKKESFPLTVTSAQKNPTAFYLCASSIEHSLGNTIYFGEGSWLTVV.

The genes are TRBV21-1 and TRBJ2-5; the tabulated D call, TRBD2, remains unverified against the DNA. TRBV21-1 corresponds to a pseudogene. This CDR3 has 15 amino acids. CDR3 coding DNA: TGTGCCAGCAGCACAGAGCGGGAGGGCCCGGTGACCCAGTACTTC. Its protein is CASSTEREGPVTQYF.

This clone showed up just a few times. This sequence joins TRBV7-2 and TRBJ1-2; TRBD1 is a possible D gene (5 bases). Germline V gene data show CDR1 as SGHTA and CDR2 as FQGNSA. The CDR3 is 15 amino acids. V was cut by 1 base and J by 8 bases, with 17 bases left in between. CDR3 protein: CASSLVQGPGRGYTF. CDR3 coding DNA: TGTGCCAGCAGCTTAGTCCAGGGTCCCGGACGGGGCTACACCTTC.

The V gene is TRBV5-1, the J gene TRBJ1-4, with D unresolved. The germline V gene encodes CDR1 SGHRS and CDR2 YFSETQ. Between the trimmed V and J ends, which lost 4 bases and 6 bases, there was a span of 10 bases. The CDR3 covers 13 residues. This chain's CDR3 is CASSHLEDEKLFF. The CDR3 DNA sequence: TGCGCCAGCAGCCATTTAGAGGATGAAAAACTGTTTTTT.

The CDR3 reads CSASRTVPGSYEQYF. In DNA form, the CDR3 reads TGCAGTGCTAGTCGGACAGTCCCGGGGTCCTACGAGCAGTACTTC. The rearrangement joins TRBV20-1 to TRBJ2-7, with a possible D match to TRBD1 (6 bases). Trimming removed 3 bases at V and 1 base at J, with 16 bases between. Per the germline V gene, CDR1 is DFQATT and CDR2 is SNEGSKA (reference sequence). The CDR3 sequence is 15 residues long.

The genes are TRBV29-1 and TRBJ1-2, with D possibly TRBD1 on 6 matching bases. This CDR3 is built from 14 residues. The ends were cut back, 2 bases at V and 4 bases at J, with 14 bases in the middle. The V gene's germline CDR1 is SQVTM and CDR2 ANQGSEA. In DNA form, the CDR3 reads TGCAGCGTTGAATTCGGGGGGCGCGGCTATGGCTACACCTTC. It codes for CSVEFGGRGYGYTF.

This chain connects TRBV6-5 to TRBJ2-1; 10 bases are a match to TRBD2. CDR1 is MNHEY and CDR2 is SVGAGI in the germline V gene. This CDR3 is 13 amino acids long. V lost 6 bases, J lost 7 bases, and 3 bases stayed unmatched. The chain's CDR3 is CASRRTSGNEQFF. CDR3 DNA: TGTGCCAGCAGACGGACTAGCGGTAATGAGCAGTTCTTC.

This chain connects TRBV11-2 to TRBJ2-5; 7 nucleotides match TRBD2. Germline V lookup: CDR1 SGHAT, CDR2 FQNNGV. Trimming removed 4 bases from V and 5 bases from J; junction bases left unmatched: 7. The length of the CDR3 is 14 residues. The CDR3 spells CASSWRGSMETQYF. The CDR3 DNA is TGTGCCAGCAGCTGGCGGGGGTCAATGGAGACCCAGTACTTC.

The chain has TRBV19 and TRBJ1-1; 10 nucleotides match TRBD1. CDR3 length equals 15 residues. V was pared by 5 bases and J by 6 bases, with 9 bases of the junction left unmatched. The V gene's germline CDR1 is LNHDA and CDR2 SQIVND (reference sequence). The CDR3 nucleotides read TGTGCCAGTAGTCGATTGGGACAGGGGATACCTGAAGCTTTCTTT. The encoded protein is CASSRLGQGIPEAFF.

The chain's CDR3 is CASSPPPGRAGPAEKLFF. CDR3 coding DNA: TGTGCCAGCAGCCCCCCGCCCGGCAGGGCAGGGCCAGCGGAAAAACTGTTTTTT. This rearrangement joins TRBV14 to TRBJ1-4; tentatively, D is TRBD1 (5 bases). The CDR3 totals 18 residues. V was trimmed by 4 bases and J by 8 bases, leaving 26 bases between them. Looked up from germline, CDR1 is SGHDN and CDR2 is FVKESK.

This clone was recorded only once. V and J are TRBV24-1 and TRBJ2-5, with a weak D call TRBD2 (6 bases). This CDR3 comprises 15 residues. V lost 3 bases to trimming and J lost 6 bases, with 16 bases between them. In germline, CDR1 is KGHDR, CDR2 SFDVKD. CDR3 loop: CATSDGDFSGQTQYF. The CDR3 DNA sequence: TGTGCCACCAGTGATGGGGACTTCTCCGGCCAGACCCAGTACTTC.

This clone was counted a single time. The chain uses TRBV21-1 and TRBJ2-2; the table's TRBD1 call for D was not verified on the DNA. TRBV21-1 is listed as a pseudogene. This CDR3 comprises 16 residues. CDR3 region: CASSKGTGPNTGELFF. CDR3 in DNA: TGTGCCAGCAGCAAGGGGACAGGGCCGAACACCGGGGAGCTGTTTTTT.

The rearrangement uses TRBV24-1 and TRBJ2-3, with 11 nucleotides matching TRBD2. The CDR3 extends over 15 amino acids. Germline lookup yields CDR1 KGHDR and CDR2 SFDVKD. V gave up 9 bases and J gave up 1 base; unmatched junction bases: 5. The chain's CDR3 is CATSGGLAGTDTQYF. CDR3 sequence (DNA): TGTGCCACCTCGGGGGGACTAGCGGGCACAGATACGCAGTATTTT.

The rearrangement joins TRBV6-1 to TRBJ2-3, with D unresolved. Germline CDR1 and CDR2: MNHNS and SASEGT. V was trimmed by 1 base and J by 4 bases, leaving 3 bases between them. This CDR3 has 12 residues. The DNA of the CDR3 is TGTGCCAGCAGTGAAGACTCAGATACGCAGTATTTT. This sequence encodes CASSEDSDTQYF.

The genes are TRBV18 and TRBJ1-2; perhaps TRBD1 as D (6 bases). Germline CDR1 and CDR2: KGHSH and LQKENI. The CDR3 runs to 15 residues. V was trimmed by 3 bases and J by 4 bases, leaving 15 bases between them. The CDR3 here is CASSPSQGRFYGYTF. DNA for the CDR3: TGTGCCAGCTCACCGAGTCAGGGGCGTTTCTATGGCTACACCTTC. Supplemented by reference TRBV18 and TRBJ1-2, the full variable domain reads NAGVMQNPRHLVRRRGQEARLRCSPMKGHSHVYWYRQLPEEGLKFMVYLQKENIIDESGMPKERFSAEFPKEGPSILRIQQVVRGDSAAYFCASSPSQGRFYGYTFGSGTRLTVV.

This chain joins TRBV27 and TRBJ2-6; TRBD1 agrees at 8 bases. The trim removed 4 bases at V and 2 bases at J, leaving 7 bases unmatched. Per germline, CDR1 MNHEY and CDR2 SMNVEV (reference sequence). This CDR3 contains 17 residues. The CDR3: CASSSGTGLPGANVLTF. CDR3 nucleotide sequence: TGTGCCAGCAGTTCCGGGACAGGCCTACCTGGGGCCAACGTCCTGACTTTC.

The chain is built from TRBV6-2 or TRBV6-3 and TRBJ2-7; 7 bases are a match to TRBD1. The CDR3 contains 15 residues. V lost 5 bases to trimming and J lost 0 bases; unmatched junction nucleotides: 7. Germline V gives CDR1 MNHEY, CDR2 SVGEGT. The CDR3, as DNA: TGTGCCAGCAGTCTCCTCGGACAGGCCTCCTACGAGCAGTACTTC. It translates to CASSLLGQASYEQYF.